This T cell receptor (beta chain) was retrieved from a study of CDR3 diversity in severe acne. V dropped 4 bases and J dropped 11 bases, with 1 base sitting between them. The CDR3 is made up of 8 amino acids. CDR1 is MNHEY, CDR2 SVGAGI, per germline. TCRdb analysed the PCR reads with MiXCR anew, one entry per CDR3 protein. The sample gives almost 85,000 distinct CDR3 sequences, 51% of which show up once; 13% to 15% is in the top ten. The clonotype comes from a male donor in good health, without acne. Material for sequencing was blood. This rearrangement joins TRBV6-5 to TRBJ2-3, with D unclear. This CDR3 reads CASSWQYF. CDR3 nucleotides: TGTGCCAGCAGTTGGCAGTATTTT.